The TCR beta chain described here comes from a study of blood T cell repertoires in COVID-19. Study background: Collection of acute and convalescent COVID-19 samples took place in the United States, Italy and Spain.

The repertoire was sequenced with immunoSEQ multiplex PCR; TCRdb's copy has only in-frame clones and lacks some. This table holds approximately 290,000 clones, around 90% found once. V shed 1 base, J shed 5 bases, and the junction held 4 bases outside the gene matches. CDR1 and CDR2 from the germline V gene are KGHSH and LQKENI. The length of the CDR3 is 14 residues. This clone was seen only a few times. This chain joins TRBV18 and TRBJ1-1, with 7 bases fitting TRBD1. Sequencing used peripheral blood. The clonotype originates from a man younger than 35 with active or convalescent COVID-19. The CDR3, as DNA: TGTGCCAGCTCACCACAGGGGGCGCGAACTGAAGCTTTCTTT. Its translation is CASSPQGARTEAFF.